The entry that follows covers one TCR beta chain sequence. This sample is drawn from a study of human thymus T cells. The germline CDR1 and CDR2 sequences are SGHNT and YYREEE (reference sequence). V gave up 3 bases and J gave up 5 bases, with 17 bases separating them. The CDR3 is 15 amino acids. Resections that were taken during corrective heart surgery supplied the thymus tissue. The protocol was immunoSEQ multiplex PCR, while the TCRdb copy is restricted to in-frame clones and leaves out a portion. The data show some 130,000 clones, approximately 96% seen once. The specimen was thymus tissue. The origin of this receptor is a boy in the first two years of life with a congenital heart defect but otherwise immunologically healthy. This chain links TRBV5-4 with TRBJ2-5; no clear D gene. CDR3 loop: CASSSIETLRETQYF. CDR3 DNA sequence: TGTGCCAGCAGCTCTATAGAGACGTTACGTGAGACCCAGTACTTC. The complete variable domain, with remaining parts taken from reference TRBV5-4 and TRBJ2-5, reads ETGVTQSPTHLIKTRGQQVTLRCSSQSGHNTVSWYQQALGQGPQFIFQYYREEENGRGNFPPRFSGLQFPNYSSELNVNALELDDSALYLCASSSIETLRETQYFGPGTRLLVL.